The 24 T cell receptor beta chains below all came from one sample that was sequenced in a study of blood T cell repertoires in COVID-19. Some clones are missing from TCRdb's copy, which holds only in-frame ones; the method was immunoSEQ multiplex PCR. This sample carries approximately 200,000 clones, approximately 83% of them seen once, and the ten largest clones take approximately 10%. Source material: peripheral blood. The receptors were sampled from a human donor with active or convalescent COVID-19. The donor label of this sample is uncertain.

This clone showed up just once. The chain has TRBV28 and TRBJ1-2; D ambiguous. CDR1 and CDR2 (germline): MDHEN, SYDVKM. The V and J ends lost 6 bases and 8 bases respectively, with 10 bases between them. This CDR3 region has 11 residues. The CDR3: CASSKPSGYTF. In DNA, the CDR3 is TGTGCCAGCAGCAAGCCGTCCGGCTACACCTTC.

This sequence joins TRBV7-2 and TRBJ2-3; a weak D match, TRBD2 (6 bases). This CDR3 has 15 residues. CDR1 SGHTA and CDR2 FQGNSA come from the germline V gene. Trimming removed 4 bases at V and 1 base at J, with 12 bases between. CDR3 sequence reads: CASSSGIAGTDTQYF. CDR3 bases: TGTGCCAGCAGCTCCGGTATAGCGGGCACAGATACGCAGTATTTT.

The chain joins TRBV2 to TRBJ1-6, with D tentatively TRBD1 (6 bases). The CDR3 totals 13 residues. The germline V and J ends were trimmed by 7 bases and 8 bases, with 12 bases remaining between them. CDR1 is SNHLY, CDR2 FYNNEI, per germline. The CDR3 is CASKKQGDSPLHF. CDR3 sequence (DNA): TGTGCCAGCAAAAAACAGGGCGATTCACCCCTCCACTTT.

V gene TRBV7-9 combines with J gene TRBJ1-1, with D hard to call. The CDR3 is made up of 14 amino acids. V lost 1 base, J lost 4 bases, and 10 bases lay in between. Looked up from germline, CDR1 is SEHNR and CDR2 is FQNEAQ (reference sequence). The CDR3 DNA reads TGTGCCAGCAGCTTAGGGGCCGCGGGCACTGAAGCTTTCTTT. Residues: CASSLGAAGTEAFF.

The rearrangement links TRBV6-6 to TRBJ2-7; TRBD2 is a possible D gene (5 bases). The CDR3 has 12 amino acids. V was shortened by 1 base and J by 6 bases, with 7 bases between the two germline ends. CDR1 and CDR2 from the germline V gene are MNHNY and SVGAGI (reference sequence). DNA of the CDR3: TGTGCCAGCAGTTACTTTGGGAGCGAGCAGTACTTC. It codes for CASSYFGSEQYF.

V and J are TRBV2 and TRBJ2-7, with D perhaps matching TRBD1 (6 bases). Trimming shortened V by 3 bases and J by 2 bases, and 26 bases separated the two germline ends. Per germline, CDR1 SNHLY and CDR2 FYNNEI. This CDR3 is 19 amino acids long. The CDR3 nucleotides read TGTGCCAGCAGTGACGAACCGTTGTTGGTTTGGGACACCACCTACGAGCAGTACTTC. This sequence encodes CASSDEPLLVWDTTYEQYF.

The chain links TRBV9 to TRBJ2-1, with D possibly TRBD2 on 7 matching bases. The V end was cut by 0 bases, the J end by 7 bases, with 14 bases between. In germline, CDR1 is SGDLS, CDR2 YYNGEE. The CDR3 spans 15 residues. The DNA of the CDR3 is TGTGCCAGCAGCGTAGATGGCAGGGGAGGGAATGAGCAGTTCTTC. Translating gives CASSVDGRGGNEQFF.

V is TRBV6-5 and J is TRBJ2-1; possible D gene TRBD2, 7 bases. V was cut by 4 bases and J by 8 bases, with 21 bases left in between. Germline assignment: CDR1 MNHEY and CDR2 SVGAGI. CDR3 length: 16 amino acids. The CDR3 loop reads CASSSRTSGGRDEQFF. As DNA, the CDR3 is TGTGCCAGCAGTTCCCGGACATCGGGGGGCAGGGATGAGCAGTTCTTC.

The genes are TRBV4-1 and TRBJ2-3; D perhaps matches TRBD1 (5 bases). Trimming left V 8 bases short and J 0 bases short, with 18 bases between. The germline CDR1 and CDR2 sequences are MGHRA and YSYEKL. CDR3 length: 16 amino acids. The CDR3 sequence: CASAPPQGTSTDTQYF. CDR3 coding DNA: TGCGCCAGCGCCCCCCCGCAGGGCACTAGCACAGATACGCAGTATTTT.

This clone was seen a single time. The chain recombines TRBV5-4 with TRBJ2-3; tentative D call: TRBD1 (6 bases). Looked up from germline, CDR1 is SGHNT and CDR2 is YYREEE (reference sequence). The CDR3 sequence is 14 residues long. Between the trimmed V and J ends, which lost 4 bases and 1 base, there was a span of 10 bases. The CDR3 reads CASSTWTGTDTQYF. The DNA for the CDR3 is TGTGCCAGCAGCACTTGGACAGGCACAGATACGCAGTATTTT.

This chain connects TRBV7-2 to TRBJ1-2; 9 bases match TRBD1. Germline values: CDR1 SGHTA, CDR2 FQGNSA. After removal of 5 bases from V and 3 bases from J, the junction contained 10 bases not matched to a gene. This CDR3 is built from 16 residues. CDR3 coding DNA: TGTGCCAGCAGCGGAGGACCGACAGGGGGGGACTATGGCTACACCTTC. As protein: CASSGGPTGGDYGYTF.

The chain joins TRBV7-2 to TRBJ1-6; D might be TRBD1 (5 bases). CDR3 length: 13 residues. Germline-derived CDR1 and CDR2 are SGHTA and FQGNSA. V was trimmed by 7 bases and J by 7 bases, leaving 11 bases between them. The CDR3 DNA follows: TGTGCCAGCATGCGACAGACCAATTCACCCCTCCACTTT. Its translation: CASMRQTNSPLHF. The complete variable domain, with remaining parts taken from reference TRBV7-2 and TRBJ1-6, reads GAGVSQSPSNKVTEKGKDVELRCDPISGHTALYWYRQSLGQGLEFLIYFQGNSAPDKSGLPSDRFSAERTGGSVSTLTIQRTQQEDSAVYLCASMRQTNSPLHFGNGTRLTVT.

The chain joins TRBV9 to TRBJ2-2; 11 bases are a match to TRBD2. Per germline, CDR1 SGDLS and CDR2 YYNGEE. The J segment lost 4 bases and the V segment lost 0 bases, leaving 14 bases of the junction unmatched. The CDR3 contains 20 residues. CDR3 sequence (DNA): TGTGCCAGCAGCGTAGACAGGACTAGCGGGTCCCGCCGGGGCACCGGGGAGCTGTTTTTT. Protein sequence: CASSVDRTSGSRRGTGELFF.

This clone was seen only a few times. The chain employs TRBV6-5 and TRBJ2-2, with a possible D match to TRBD2 (5 bases). The CDR3 sequence is 15 residues long. CDR1 is MNHEY and CDR2 is SVGAGI in the germline V gene. V was cut by 0 bases and J by 7 bases, with 12 bases left in between. The CDR3 DNA reads TGTGCCAGCAGTTACTCGAGGGCGGGCGTCGGGGAGCTGTTTTTT. It specifies CASSYSRAGVGELFF.

The chain links TRBV19 to TRBJ2-7; D gene uncertain. Germline loops: CDR1 LNHDA, CDR2 SQIVND (reference sequence). This CDR3 contains 8 residues. The CDR3: CSNHEQYF. The CDR3, as DNA: TGTAGCAACCACGAGCAGTACTTC.

J is TRBJ1-1 and V is TRBV15, with D possibly matching TRBD1 (6 bases). This CDR3 is 16 amino acids long. The V gene's germline CDR1 is LNHNV and CDR2 YYDKDF (reference sequence). V was cut by 3 bases and J by 1 base, with 15 bases left in between. The CDR3 spells CATSSKVGGPNTEAFF. CDR3 in DNA: TGTGCCACCAGCAGTAAAGTCGGGGGGCCGAACACTGAAGCTTTCTTT.

This clone was found a few times. This rearrangement joins TRBV3-1 (or the pseudogene TRBV3-2) to TRBJ1-6, with TRBD1 as a possible D gene (6 bases). V gave up 2 bases and J gave up 9 bases, with 11 bases separating them. This CDR3 contains 14 residues. Germline CDR1 is LGHDT and CDR2 is YNNKEL (reference sequence). Here the CDR3 DNA reads TGTGCCAGCAGCCAACAGGGGTGGAGTTCACCCCTCCACTTT. Protein sequence: CASSQQGWSSPLHF.

This clone is a singleton in its sample. The chain uses TRBV4-3 and TRBJ1-2; D not resolved. The germline gives CDR1 LGHNA, CDR2 YSLEER. Trimming removed 0 bases from V and 0 bases from J, with 8 bases in between. This CDR3 comprises 15 residues. The CDR3 sequence is CASSQDIASNYGYTF. For the CDR3, the DNA is TGCGCCAGCAGCCAAGATATAGCATCTAACTATGGCTACACCTTC.

The rearrangement links TRBV9 to TRBJ2-5; D is perhaps TRBD1 (6 bases). The CDR3 contains 15 residues. The germline gives CDR1 SGDLS, CDR2 YYNGEE. V was cut by 4 bases and J by 4 bases, with 17 bases left in between. The CDR3 bases are TGTGCCAGCAGCCCCCCTTCGGTGGGGGCAGAGACCCAGTACTTC. Residues: CASSPPSVGAETQYF. The full variable domain, in which reference TRBV9 and TRBJ2-5 provide the parts outside the CDR3, is DSGVTQTPKHLITATGQRVTLRCSPRSGDLSVYWYQQSLDQGLQFLIQYYNGEERAKGNILERFSAQQFPDLHSELNLSSLELGDSALYFCASSPPSVGAETQYFGPGTRLLVL.

This chain connects TRBV7-3 to TRBJ2-5; TRBD1 aligns across 9 bases. The CDR3 runs to 15 residues. Germline lookup yields CDR1 SGHTA and CDR2 FQGTGA. The junction had 5 bases not matched to a gene; V was cut back by 1 base and J by 5 bases. CDR3 loop: CASSLMGQGGETQYF. The CDR3 nucleotides read TGTGCCAGCAGCTTAATGGGACAGGGAGGGGAGACCCAGTACTTC.

V and J are TRBV5-1 and TRBJ1-1; a possible D gene is TRBD1 (6 bases). The CDR3 extends over 14 amino acids. CDR1 is SGHRS and CDR2 is YFSETQ in the germline V gene. The V end was cut by 2 bases, the J end by 4 bases, with 12 bases between. DNA for the CDR3: TGCGCCAGCAGCTTTGCCCCCAGGGGCACTGAAGCTTTCTTT. Protein: CASSFAPRGTEAFF.

The chain recombines TRBV11-2 with TRBJ2-1, with 8 bases aligning to TRBD2. The CDR3 runs to 17 residues. From germline, CDR1 is SGHAT and CDR2 FQNNGV. V shed 4 bases, J shed 5 bases, and the junction held 13 bases outside the gene matches. The CDR3 reads CASSSRSGTSLNNEQFF. The CDR3 DNA is TGTGCCAGCAGCTCCCGCTCCGGGACTAGTCTAAACAATGAGCAGTTCTTC. The variable domain in full, with the rest retrieved from reference TRBV11-2 and TRBJ2-1, is EAGVAQSPRYKIIEKRQSVAFWCNPISGHATLYWYQQILGQGPKLLIQFQNNGVVDDSQLPKDRFSAERLKGVDSTLKIQPAKLEDSAVYLCASSSRSGTSLNNEQFFGPGTRLTVL.

The chain employs TRBV7-3 and TRBJ1-1, with no clear D. Germline V lookup: CDR1 SGHTA, CDR2 FQGTGA. This CDR3 contains 13 residues. V lost 4 bases, J lost 1 base, and 7 bases lay in between. The CDR3 sequence is CASSYRANTEAFF. DNA for the CDR3: TGTGCCAGCAGCTACAGAGCGAACACTGAAGCTTTCTTT.

This rearrangement joins TRBV28 to TRBJ1-2, with D unclear. V was shortened by 0 bases and J by 0 bases, with 5 bases between the two germline ends. This CDR3 comprises 14 residues. Looked up from germline, CDR1 is MDHEN and CDR2 is SYDVKM. DNA for the CDR3: TGTGCCAGCAGTTTATGGGACTCTAACTATGGCTACACCTTC. As protein: CASSLWDSNYGYTF.